The next 8 T cell receptor beta chains were all read from a single sample in a study of T cell changes during pregnancy in multiple sclerosis. Generated by immunoSEQ multiplex PCR, the TCRdb table keeps only in-frame clones and is missing some. The sample carries roughly 56,000 clones, around 90% recorded once. The material was peripheral blood, obtained in the first trimester of pregnancy. The receptors here all came from a female donor with multiple sclerosis, enrolled in a pregnancy study.

This clone was seen just once. The chain employs TRBV4-1 and TRBJ1-1, with 10 bases aligning to TRBD1. This CDR3 is 13 amino acids long. CDR1 and CDR2 (germline): MGHRA, YSYEKL. V dropped 4 bases and J dropped 10; count of bases not matched to a gene: 6. In nucleotides, the CDR3 is TGCGCCAGCAGCCCTGGACAGGGGGGTTTAGCTTTCTTT. Translation: CASSPGQGGLAFF.

This clone has a handful of counts. The chain recombines TRBV11-2 with TRBJ1-1; D is perhaps TRBD1 (5 bases). The germline V gene encodes CDR1 SGHAT and CDR2 FQNNGV. V lost 4 bases and J lost 3, with 12 bases in between. The CDR3 is 14 amino acids. The CDR3 sequence: CASSSRDFYTEAFF. The CDR3 DNA reads TGTGCCAGCAGCTCCCGGGACTTCTACACTGAAGCTTTCTTT. The whole variable domain, remainder taken from reference TRBV11-2 and TRBJ1-1, is EAGVAQSPRYKIIEKRQSVAFWCNPISGHATLYWYQQILGQGPKLLIQFQNNGVVDDSQLPKDRFSAERLKGVDSTLKIQPAKLEDSAVYLCASSSRDFYTEAFFGQGTRLTVV.

The genes are TRBV5-4 and TRBJ2-7; TRBD2 might be the D (6 bases). The V and J ends lost 4 bases and 7 bases respectively, with 21 bases between them. Germline V gene data show CDR1 as SGHNT and CDR2 as YYREEE (reference sequence). The length of the CDR3 is 15 residues. The CDR3 DNA sequence: TGTGCCAGCAGCCCTCGTTTAGCGGACGCCCGAGAGCAGTACTTC. Protein: CASSPRLADAREQYF.

The J gene is TRBJ2-7, the V gene TRBV30, with 8 bases fitting TRBD1. The germline gives CDR1 GTSNPN, CDR2 SVGIG (reference sequence). V lost 3 bases and J lost 3; bases outside the gene matches: 1. The CDR3 extends over 12 amino acids. Here the CDR3 DNA reads TGTGCCTGGAGCGACAGGGGCTACGAGCAGTACTTC. It specifies CAWSDRGYEQYF.

The chain couples TRBV5-1 to TRBJ2-7; D perhaps matches TRBD2 (7 bases). The CDR3 contains 17 residues. Per the germline V gene, CDR1 is SGHRS and CDR2 is YFSETQ. Deletions cut 1 base from V and 2 bases from J, with 19 bases between. The CDR3 sequence: CASSLLAGGPSPYEQYF. The CDR3 nucleotides read TGCGCCAGCAGCTTGTTGGCCGGGGGGCCCTCCCCCTACGAGCAGTACTTC.

The chain links TRBV5-1 to TRBJ2-5; TRBD2 matches 11 bases. The CDR3 has 15 residues. Trimming cost V 2 bases and J 3 bases; bases outside gene matches: 3. CDR1 and CDR2 (germline): SGHRS, YFSETQ. For the CDR3, the DNA is TGCGCCAGCAGCTTAGCGACTAGCGGGGAAGAGACCCAGTACTTC. Encoded protein: CASSLATSGEETQYF.

The chain uses TRBV4-1 and TRBJ2-2; 9 nucleotides line up with TRBD2. The CDR3 consists of 19 residues. The germline V gene encodes CDR1 MGHRA and CDR2 YSYEKL. V lost 4 bases and J lost 3; bases outside the gene matches: 15. CDR3 DNA sequence: TGCGCCAGCAGCCTAAGATCGGCGAGCGGGAGGAAATACACCGGGGAGCTGTTTTTT. It codes for CASSLRSASGRKYTGELFF.

The gene calls are TRBV10-2 and TRBJ1-1, with D unclear. Germline V gene data show CDR1 as WSHSY and CDR2 as SAAADI. The V end was cut by 10 bases, the J end by 5 bases, with 14 bases between. The CDR3 has 12 amino acids. The CDR3 loop is CATAGSGTEAFF. The CDR3 nucleotides read TGCGCCACCGCGGGGTCGGGTACTGAAGCTTTCTTT.